The 24 T cell receptor beta chains below were found in one sample sequenced in a study of cytomegalovirus exposure and HLA in healthy donors (dated by TCRdb to 2017 to 2019). The library was prepared using the immunoSEQ multiplex PCR assay. For the multiplex PCR, a mixture combining 60 forward primers for TCR Vbeta segments and 13 reverse primers for TCR Jbeta segments was used. The table was pulled from immuneACCESS by TCRdb, which kept in-frame rearrangements only. Such tables lose some clones; where checked, under half of the loss comes from unresolved V genes, and the rest has no known cause. The sample table lists 150,000 to 180,000 clones, roughly 79% of them with a count of one. About 3% of the sample goes to the ten largest clones. The specimen sequenced was PBMCs. The receptors here all came from a young man in good health and CMV-seronegative.

This chain joins TRBV7-8 and TRBJ2-7; 10 bases are a match to TRBD1. The J segment lost 4 bases and the V segment lost 5 bases, leaving 5 bases of the junction unmatched. Looked up from germline, CDR1 is SGHVS and CDR2 is FQNEAQ. This CDR3 region has 14 residues. The CDR3 protein is CASSERTGGYEQYF. The CDR3, as DNA: TGTGCCAGCAGCGAAAGGACAGGGGGTTACGAGCAGTACTTC.

This clone was seen just once. The chain uses TRBV6-5 and TRBJ1-5, with TRBD1 matching over 9 bases. J lost 14 bases, V lost 7 bases, and 12 bases had no gene match. CDR1 and CDR2 from the germline V gene are MNHEY and SVGAGI. The CDR3 is 13 residues long. This chain's CDR3 is CASTRDRAISKHF. CDR3 in DNA: TGTGCCAGCACCAGGGACAGGGCCATCTCCAAGCATTTT.

DNA for the CDR3: TGTGCCAGCAGCGTAGGGGGGGGGAGTAATTCACCCCTCCACTTT. It specifies CASSVGGGSNSPLHF. The gene calls are TRBV9 and TRBJ1-6; D perhaps matches TRBD1 (5 bases). The ends were cut back, 0 bases at V and 6 bases at J, with 10 bases in the middle. Germline lookup yields CDR1 SGDLS and CDR2 YYNGEE. The CDR3 is 15 residues long.

The chain combines TRBV5-1 with TRBJ1-1, with 7 nucleotides matching TRBD1. Germline CDR1 and CDR2: SGHRS and YFSETQ. The trim removed 2 bases at V and 1 base at J, leaving 2 bases unmatched. The CDR3 contains 14 residues. The DNA of the CDR3 is TGCGCCAGCAGCTTCTCAGGGGGGAACACTGAAGCTTTCTTT. Its protein is CASSFSGGNTEAFF. Full variable domain (outside the CDR3, taken from reference TRBV5-1 and TRBJ1-1): KAGVTQTPRYLIKTRGQQVTLSCSPISGHRSVSWYQQTPGQGLQFLFEYFSETQRNKGNFPGRFSGRQFSNSRSEMNVSTLELGDSALYLCASSFSGGNTEAFFGQGTRLTVV.

CDR3 amino acids: CASSYLSGGATGELFF. The DNA of the CDR3 is TGTGCCAGCAGTTACCTTAGCGGGGGCGCCACCGGGGAGCTGTTTTTT. V and J are TRBV6-6 and TRBJ2-2, with TRBD2 matching over 9 bases. Germline V CDR1 and CDR2: MNHNY, SVGAGI (reference sequence). This CDR3 comprises 16 residues. The junction had 5 bases not matched to a gene; V was cut back by 2 bases and J by 4 bases.

J is TRBJ2-7 and V is TRBV2, with D perhaps matching TRBD2 (6 bases). This CDR3 spans 14 amino acids. Germline V lookup: CDR1 SNHLY, CDR2 FYNNEI. V was pared by 5 bases and J by 1 base, with 12 bases between. As DNA, the CDR3 is TGTGCCAGCAGTCTCCCGACTAGATCCTACGAGCAGTACGTC. Its protein is CASSLPTRSYEQYV.

The CDR3 nucleotides are TGTGCCAGCAGCGTTGGGCCTAGCAACGGGGAGCTGTTTTTT. Translated, it gives CASSVGPSNGELFF. The rearrangement links TRBV9 to TRBJ2-2, with D perhaps matching TRBD2 (5 bases). The CDR3 spans 14 residues. In germline, CDR1 is SGDLS, CDR2 YYNGEE. V was clipped by 2 bases and J by 7 bases, with 12 bases between them.

The chain carries TRBV21-1 and TRBJ2-7; the listed D gene, TRBD2, was not tested against the DNA. TRBV21-1 counts as a pseudogene. This CDR3 contains 17 residues. The CDR3 region is CASSKRNLSGPSPEQYV. In DNA form, the CDR3 reads TGTGCCAGCAGCAAAAGAAACCTGAGCGGCCCCTCTCCCGAGCAGTACGTC.

The V call is TRBV19, the J call TRBJ1-5, with D tentatively TRBD1 (6 bases). V lost 4 bases, J lost 9 bases, and 22 bases lay in between. The germline V gene has CDR1 LNHDA and CDR2 SQIVND (reference sequence). The CDR3 covers 16 residues. The CDR3 DNA reads as TGTGCCAGTAGTACACCGGGTCGGACTCTACAGGGGCCCCAGCATTTT. Protein: CASSTPGRTLQGPQHF.

This chain connects TRBV28 to TRBJ1-1; D not resolved. The V end lost 3 bases, the J end lost 2 bases, and 16 bases lay between the germline ends. The CDR3 consists of 16 residues. The V gene's germline CDR1 is MDHEN and CDR2 SYDVKM. The CDR3 DNA reads as TGTGCCAGCAGTTTCCTCGCCCCGGGGTCAAACACTGAAGCTTTCTTT. This codes for CASSFLAPGSNTEAFF.

The genes are TRBV6-6 and TRBJ2-2; D is unclear. Trimming shortened V by 5 bases and J by 4 bases, and 11 bases separated the two germline ends. The germline gives CDR1 MNHNY, CDR2 SVGAGI (reference sequence). The CDR3 is made up of 14 amino acids. CDR3 in DNA: TGTGCCAGCAGTCCGATCAGAGGCACCGGGGAGCTGTTTTTT. It encodes CASSPIRGTGELFF.

The rearrangement uses TRBV5-6 and TRBJ1-1, with D perhaps TRBD1 (5 bases). The V gene lost 5 bases and the J gene lost 4 bases, with 18 bases spanning the gap. Germline loops: CDR1 SGHDT, CDR2 YYEEEE. The CDR3 spans 15 residues. CDR3 region: CASSPQAWASTEAFF. The DNA of the CDR3 is TGTGCCAGCAGTCCACAGGCATGGGCGAGCACTGAAGCTTTCTTT.

V usage is TRBV12-5 and J usage is TRBJ2-2, with 11 nucleotides matching TRBD2. V shed 0 bases, J shed 2 bases, and the junction held 5 bases outside the gene matches. CDR1 and CDR2 (germline): LGHNT, FRNRAP. The length of the CDR3 is 18 residues. CDR3 bases: TGTGCTAGTGGTTTGGTAACTAGCGGGGGAGTAAACACCGGGGAGCTGTTTTTT. This translates into CASGLVTSGGVNTGELFF.

The V and J genes are TRBV19 and TRBJ2-7; 12 bases map to TRBD2. The germline V gene has CDR1 LNHDA and CDR2 SQIVND (reference sequence). There are 16 residues in the CDR3. Losses at the gene ends were 4 bases for V and 4 bases for J; bases not matched to a gene: 8. DNA for the CDR3: TGTGCCAGTAGTAGCCTCGGGACTAGCGGGTTATACGAGCAGTACTTC. Its protein is CASSSLGTSGLYEQYF.

This clone was detected once. The chain recombines TRBV7-8 with TRBJ2-7; 8 bases align to TRBD1. This CDR3 is built from 13 residues. From germline, CDR1 is SGHVS and CDR2 FQNEAQ. Trimming removed 8 bases from V and 3 bases from J; junction bases left unmatched: 6. In DNA form, the CDR3 reads TGTGCCAGCTGCCGGACAGGGATCTACGAGCAGTACTTC. Translated: CASCRTGIYEQYF.

The rearrangement links TRBV4-1 to TRBJ1-6; D perhaps matches TRBD1 (5 bases). Germline V gene sequence: CDR1 MGHRA, CDR2 YSYEKL. V lost 1 base, J lost 8 bases, and 9 bases lay in between. The CDR3 totals 14 residues. CDR3 in DNA: TGCGCCAGCAGCCAAGCAGGGTATGATTCACCCCTCCACTTT. It encodes CASSQAGYDSPLHF.

This clone was seen a handful of times. The rearrangement links TRBV7-8 to TRBJ2-7, with 7 nucleotides matching TRBD2. In germline, CDR1 is SGHVS, CDR2 FQNEAQ. The V and J ends lost 8 bases and 9 bases, in that order; junction bases with no gene match: 10. The CDR3 consists of 12 residues. The chain's CDR3 is CASLREGMVQYF. CDR3 DNA: TGTGCCAGCCTCAGGGAGGGGATGGTGCAGTACTTC. The full variable domain, in which reference TRBV7-8 and TRBJ2-7 provide the parts outside the CDR3, is GAGVSQSPRYKVAKRGQDVALRCDPISGHVSLFWYQQALGQGPEFLTYFQNEAQLDKSGLPSDRFFAERPEGSVSTLKIQRTQQEDSAVYLCASLREGMVQYFGPGTRLTVT.

The chain uses TRBV4-2 and TRBJ1-4; the D gene is possibly TRBD1 (5 bases). This CDR3 spans 16 amino acids. The V end was cut by 4 bases, the J end by 3 bases, with 15 bases between. CDR1 is LGHNA, CDR2 YNFKEQ, per germline. This CDR3 is CASSPTGGGPNEKLFF. In DNA, the CDR3 is TGTGCCAGCAGCCCGACCGGGGGGGGTCCTAATGAAAAACTGTTTTTT.

This clone was counted only a few times. The chain carries TRBV6-1 and TRBJ2-7, with 11 bases identical to TRBD2. Unmatched junction bases numbered 7, after V lost 6 bases and J lost 3 bases. Germline lookup yields CDR1 MNHNS and CDR2 SASEGT. This CDR3 is built from 15 residues. The CDR3 nucleotides read TGTGCCAGCAGGGAGCTAGCGGGGGGAAGCTACGAGCAGTACGTC. This translates into CASRELAGGSYEQYV.

The chain is built from TRBV7-6 and TRBJ2-1; 9 nucleotides match TRBD1. V gave up 0 bases and J gave up 9 bases; unmatched junction bases: 9. The CDR3 contains 16 residues. In germline, CDR1 is SGHVS, CDR2 FNYEAQ. DNA of the CDR3: TGTGCCAGCAGCTTAGCGCTGGACAGGGGAATAGGTGAGCAGTTCTTC. As protein: CASSLALDRGIGEQFF. The variable domain in full, completed from reference TRBV7-6 and TRBJ2-1, reads GAGVSQSPRYKVTKRGQDVALRCDPISGHVSLYWYRQALGQGPEFLTYFNYEAQQDKSGLPNDRFSAERPEGSISTLTIQRTEQRDSAMYRCASSLALDRGIGEQFFGPGTRLTVL.

This clone was found once. The chain couples TRBV7-2 to TRBJ1-1, with unresolved D. CDR3 size: 15 residues. V lost 2 bases to trimming and J lost 0 bases, with 10 bases between them. Germline values: CDR1 SGHTA, CDR2 FQGNSA. Here the CDR3 DNA reads TGTGCCAGCAGCTTAAGAACAGCCATGAACACTGAAGCTTTCTTT. Its translation is CASSLRTAMNTEAFF.

This chain links TRBV11-2 with TRBJ2-2; D is uncertain. The germline CDR1 and CDR2 sequences are SGHAT and FQNNGV. This CDR3 comprises 12 residues. V lost 5 bases and J 14 bases, leaving 15 bases between the germline ends. CDR3 region: CASSANRVTLFF. In DNA, the CDR3 is TGTGCCAGCAGCGCGAACCGGGTAACCCTGTTTTTT.

The chain is built from TRBV5-1 and TRBJ2-1, with D tentatively TRBD2 (6 bases). The CDR3 is 16 residues long. V was shortened by 4 bases and J by 5 bases, with 19 bases between the two germline ends. From germline, CDR1 is SGHRS and CDR2 YFSETQ. The CDR3 DNA reads as TGCGCCAGCAGCCTGGCCGGGACTCCCTACGACAATGAGCAGTTCTTC. This translates into CASSLAGTPYDNEQFF.

The chain carries TRBV2 and TRBJ1-2; D remains ambiguous. The CDR3 sequence is 12 residues long. Germline V CDR1 and CDR2: SNHLY, FYNNEI. V was trimmed by 1 base and J by 7 bases, leaving 7 bases between them. For the CDR3, the DNA is TGTGCCAGCAGTGAAGTGTCGAGTGGCTACACCTTC. Its protein product is CASSEVSSGYTF.